The rows below give T cell receptor beta chains drawn from one sample of a study of shared clonotypes between healthy human individuals. This table comes from immunoSEQ multiplex PCR, and its TCRdb copy is limited to in-frame clones, with some not included. The sample shows just over 2,000,000 clones, 95% of them seen only once. The sequencing input was naive CD4+ T cells sorted from blood. The receptors stem from a man between 18 and 29 years old in good health. Each CDR3 is given with its conserved first and last residue. Fields, in order: CDR3 length, J gene, V gene, CDR3 protein.

>15|TRBJ2-7|TRBV6-6
CASSYSKVGGYEQYF
>14|TRBJ2-3|TRBV4-1
CASSQGLSTDTQYF
>17|TRBJ2-3|TRBV5-1
CASSPGLAGGPTDTQYF
>14|TRBJ1-1|TRBV2
CAKLHQGDGTEAFF
>18|TRBJ2-3|TRBV5-5
CASSLARTSGGETDTQYF
>11|TRBJ2-3|TRBV11-2
CASSSGDTQYF
>16|TRBJ2-7|TRBV7-2
CASSLGDRGHLDEQYF
>16|TRBJ1-4|TRBV2
CAGSRAPPQNGEKLFF
>18|TRBJ2-5|TRBV5-1
CASSRGERQGRSEETQYF
>15|TRBJ2-7|TRBV28
CASSSSGQGTGEQYF
>17|TRBJ1-6|TRBV27
CASSLEPRSSYNSPLHF
>15|TRBJ2-7|TRBV4-1
CASSQDEAWGQGFNF
>15|TRBJ1-1|TRBV19
CASSMGTGIYTEAFF
>14|TRBJ2-2|TRBV5-6
CASTWAAVTGELFF
>16|TRBJ2-2|TRBV18
CASSKSGQENTGELFF
>16|TRBJ2-7|TRBV10-1
CASSPGVGESSYEQYF
>16|TRBJ2-7|TRBV5-1
CASSLPGPSDSYEQYF
>16|TRBJ2-1|TRBV4-1
CASSQDQGASYNEQFF
>12|TRBJ2-1|TRBV6-6
CASRWEYNEQFF
>17|TRBJ2-7|TRBV21-1
CASSKAPQAKGFCEQYF
>15|TRBJ2-2|TRBV11-2
CASSPKREKAGELFF
>15|TRBJ1-6|TRBV6-5
CASSYSWPQNSPLHF
>13|TRBJ1-2|TRBV2
CASSVRQNYGYTF
>17|TRBJ2-7|TRBV6-1
CASSGASGTGSTYEQYF